The rows below give T cell receptor beta chains drawn from one sample of a study of T cells in Graves' hyperthyroidism and ophthalmopathy. TCRdb fed the multiplex PCR reads into MiXCR, producing one record per CDR3 protein. The repertoire has 620,000 or so distinct CDR3 sequences, about 14% of them found once; the top ten carry approximately 13%. The sample taken for sequencing was blood. These receptors all come from a woman between 45 and 60 years old with Graves' ophthalmopathy. Both conserved end residues are part of each CDR3. D genes are given only for firm matches. Some rows mark clone size as missing; the rest say once, few, many or name a class of expanded clone.

j_call: TRBJ2-2; v_call: TRBV12-3/TRBV12-4; clone_size: many; d_call: TRBD2; cdr3_aa: CASSPGSGRTNTGELFF; cdr3_nt: TGTGCCAGCAGCCCCGGTAGCGGGAGGACGAACACCGGGGAGCTGTTTTTT
j_call: TRBJ2-1; v_call: TRBV7-8; clone_size: many; d_call: -; cdr3_aa: CASNPLLAPSSYNEQFF; cdr3_nt: TGTGCCAGCAACCCCCTTTTAGCGCCCAGCTCCTACAATGAGCAGTTCTTC
j_call: TRBJ1-5; v_call: TRBV27; clone_size: -; d_call: -; cdr3_aa: CASSPTENQPQHF; cdr3_nt: TGTGCCAGCAGTCCTACTGAGAATCAGCCCCAGCATTTT
j_call: TRBJ1-2; v_call: TRBV6-4; clone_size: -; d_call: TRBD1; cdr3_aa: CASTPSGTGGYGYTF; cdr3_nt: TGTGCCAGCACTCCGTCCGGGACAGGGGGCTATGGCTACACCTTC
j_call: TRBJ2-3; v_call: TRBV7-8; clone_size: many; d_call: TRBD2; cdr3_aa: CASSFGRERLTDTQYF; cdr3_nt: TGTGCCAGCAGCTTTGGGCGGGAGAGGCTAACAGATACGCAGTATTTT
j_call: TRBJ2-2; v_call: TRBV27; clone_size: -; d_call: TRBD1; cdr3_aa: CASRGGTGRTGELFF; cdr3_nt: TGTGCCAGCAGAGGGGGGACAGGGCGAACCGGGGAGCTGTTTTTT
j_call: TRBJ2-2; v_call: TRBV30; clone_size: few; d_call: -; cdr3_aa: CAWRRKGDTGELFF; cdr3_nt: TGTGCCTGGAGAAGGAAGGGCGACACCGGGGAGCTGTTTTTT
j_call: TRBJ2-1; v_call: TRBV7-9; clone_size: -; d_call: TRBD2; cdr3_aa: CASSPLAGDLLEQFF; cdr3_nt: TGTGCCAGCAGCCCGCTAGCGGGGGACCTTTTGGAGCAGTTCTTC
j_call: TRBJ2-5; v_call: TRBV6-2/TRBV6-3; clone_size: few; d_call: -; cdr3_aa: CASSYSLGPQETQYF; cdr3_nt: TGTGCCAGCAGTTACTCTTTAGGACCCCAAGAGACCCAGTACTTC
j_call: TRBJ2-6; v_call: TRBV15; clone_size: many; d_call: TRBD1; cdr3_aa: CATSRGGQGSSGANVLTF; cdr3_nt: TGTGCCACCAGCAGAGGAGGACAGGGAAGCTCTGGGGCCAACGTCCTGACTTTC
j_call: TRBJ2-1; v_call: TRBV2; clone_size: -; d_call: TRBD2; cdr3_aa: CASSEMGLAGEQFF; cdr3_nt: TGTGCCAGCAGTGAAATGGGACTAGCAGGAGAGCAGTTCTTC
j_call: TRBJ2-5; v_call: TRBV6-2/TRBV6-3; clone_size: many; d_call: -; cdr3_aa: CASSYRRGPALETQYF; cdr3_nt: TGTGCCAGCAGTTACCGCCGAGGGCCGGCATTAGAGACCCAGTACTTC
j_call: TRBJ1-3; v_call: TRBV10-3; clone_size: few; d_call: -; cdr3_aa: CAILGGTGNTIYF; cdr3_nt: TGTGCCATCCTTGGTGGTACTGGAAACACCATATATTTT
j_call: TRBJ2-7; v_call: TRBV3-2; clone_size: few; d_call: -; cdr3_aa: CASSQRLIQRELGSYEQYF; cdr3_nt: TGTGCCAGCAGCCAAAGATTAATCCAGCGGGAGCTTGGTTCCTACGAGCAGTACTTC
j_call: TRBJ1-1; v_call: TRBV20-1; clone_size: many; d_call: TRBD1; cdr3_aa: CSARITDRGDTEAFF; cdr3_nt: TGCAGTGCTAGAATAACCGACAGGGGGGACACTGAAGCTTTCTTT
j_call: TRBJ1-2; v_call: TRBV20-1; clone_size: many; d_call: TRBD1; cdr3_aa: CSAGGTGRSWAGYTF; cdr3_nt: TGCAGTGCTGGAGGGACAGGGAGGTCGTGGGCTGGCTACACCTTC
j_call: TRBJ2-7; v_call: TRBV5-1; clone_size: once; d_call: TRBD1; cdr3_aa: CASSTGQGAAGEQYF; cdr3_nt: TGCGCCAGCAGCACGGGACAGGGAGCTGCTGGAGAGCAGTACTTC
j_call: TRBJ2-2; v_call: TRBV12-3/TRBV12-4; clone_size: -; d_call: -; cdr3_aa: CASSLIHANTGELFF; cdr3_nt: TGTGCCAGCAGTTTAATACACGCGAACACCGGGGAGCTGTTTTTT
j_call: TRBJ2-5; v_call: TRBV10-2; clone_size: few; d_call: TRBD2; cdr3_aa: CASSDSVASGQETQYF; cdr3_nt: TGCGCCAGCAGTGACAGTGTTGCTAGCGGACAAGAGACCCAGTACTTC
j_call: TRBJ2-5; v_call: TRBV27; clone_size: few; d_call: TRBD1; cdr3_aa: CASSEDREAFETQYF; cdr3_nt: TGTGCCAGCAGTGAGGACAGGGAAGCTTTCGAGACCCAGTACTTC
j_call: TRBJ2-3; v_call: TRBV12-3/TRBV12-4; clone_size: many; d_call: -; cdr3_aa: CASSLNSYTQYF; cdr3_nt: TGTGCCAGCAGTTTAAACTCCTATACGCAGTATTTT
j_call: TRBJ2-2; v_call: TRBV7-8; clone_size: few; d_call: -; cdr3_aa: CASSLVQGGGELFF; cdr3_nt: TGTGCCAGCAGCTTAGTACAGGGAGGCGGGGAGCTGTTTTTT
j_call: TRBJ2-1; v_call: TRBV14; clone_size: many; d_call: -; cdr3_aa: CASSQEPTYNEQFF; cdr3_nt: TGTGCCAGCAGCCAAGAACCTACCTACAATGAGCAGTTCTTC
j_call: TRBJ2-7; v_call: TRBV20-1; clone_size: many; d_call: -; cdr3_aa: CSARLGGPTYEQYF; cdr3_nt: TGCAGTGCTAGACTTGGCGGCCCCACCTACGAGCAGTACTTC
j_call: TRBJ2-1; v_call: TRBV6-2/TRBV6-3; clone_size: many; d_call: -; cdr3_aa: CASSYAGMRDEQFF; cdr3_nt: TGTGCCAGCAGTTATGCGGGAATGCGAGATGAGCAGTTCTTC
j_call: TRBJ1-1; v_call: TRBV6-4; clone_size: few; d_call: -; cdr3_aa: CASSYDLSGHSEAFF; cdr3_nt: TGTGCCAGCAGTTACGACCTGAGCGGACACTCTGAAGCTTTCTTT
j_call: TRBJ2-1; v_call: TRBV6-1; clone_size: -; d_call: TRBD2; cdr3_aa: CASSERPGLGDEQFF; cdr3_nt: TGTGCCAGCAGTGAAAGACCGGGACTAGGCGATGAGCAGTTCTTC
j_call: TRBJ2-2; v_call: TRBV9; clone_size: few; d_call: TRBD2; cdr3_aa: CASSVLLAGINTGELFF; cdr3_nt: TGTGCCAGCAGCGTCCTATTAGCGGGAATAAACACCGGGGAGCTGTTTTTT
j_call: TRBJ1-3; v_call: TRBV5-1; clone_size: few; d_call: -; cdr3_aa: CASSPDVSSGNTIYF; cdr3_nt: TGCGCCAGCAGCCCAGACGTAAGCTCTGGAAACACCATATATTTT
j_call: TRBJ1-2; v_call: TRBV12-5; clone_size: -; d_call: -; cdr3_aa: CASGLVETNGYTF; cdr3_nt: TGTGCTAGTGGTTTGGTAGAAACAAACGGCTACACCTTC
j_call: TRBJ2-5; v_call: TRBV11-1; clone_size: many; d_call: -; cdr3_aa: CASSLESETQYF; cdr3_nt: TGTGCCAGCAGCTTAGAATCGGAGACCCAGTACTTC
j_call: TRBJ2-1; v_call: TRBV27; clone_size: many; d_call: -; cdr3_aa: CASSFTRYNEQFF; cdr3_nt: TGTGCCAGCAGTTTCACACGATACAATGAGCAGTTCTTC
j_call: TRBJ2-7; v_call: TRBV11-3; clone_size: many; d_call: -; cdr3_aa: CASSHGPSYEQYF; cdr3_nt: TGTGCCAGCAGCCACGGGCCCTCCTACGAGCAGTACTTC
j_call: TRBJ1-1; v_call: TRBV19; clone_size: few; d_call: -; cdr3_aa: CASTSGSLYTEAFF; cdr3_nt: TGTGCCAGTACCTCCGGCAGCCTTTACACTGAAGCTTTCTTT
j_call: TRBJ2-3; v_call: TRBV5-1; clone_size: many; d_call: TRBD2; cdr3_aa: CASSVQASGSTDTQYF; cdr3_nt: TGCGCCAGCAGCGTGCAGGCTAGCGGGAGCACAGATACGCAGTATTTT
j_call: TRBJ2-7; v_call: TRBV19; clone_size: -; d_call: TRBD1; cdr3_aa: CASSILRGTGMYEQYF; cdr3_nt: TGTGCCAGTAGTATTTTGCGGGGGACAGGGATGTACGAGCAGTACTTC
j_call: TRBJ2-1; v_call: TRBV24-1; clone_size: -; d_call: -; cdr3_aa: CATSDPSALSYNEQFF; cdr3_nt: TGTGCCACCAGTGACCCAAGCGCCCTCTCCTACAATGAGCAGTTCTTC
j_call: TRBJ1-1; v_call: TRBV6-1; clone_size: -; d_call: TRBD1; cdr3_aa: CASSERQGSPGPAFF; cdr3_nt: TGTGCCAGCAGTGAACGACAGGGGTCCCCAGGCCCAGCTTTCTTT
j_call: TRBJ2-1; v_call: TRBV5-1; clone_size: -; d_call: TRBD1; cdr3_aa: CASSPINRGNEQFF; cdr3_nt: TGCGCCAGCAGCCCGATAAACAGGGGCAATGAGCAGTTCTTC
j_call: TRBJ2-5; v_call: TRBV5-1; clone_size: few; d_call: -; cdr3_aa: CASSLRQDSETQYF; cdr3_nt: TGCGCCAGCAGCTTAAGACAGGACTCGGAGACCCAGTACTTC
j_call: TRBJ2-1; v_call: TRBV12-3/TRBV12-4; clone_size: many; d_call: TRBD2; cdr3_aa: CASSLGTSGSRNEQFF; cdr3_nt: TGTGCCAGCAGTCTGGGGACTAGCGGGAGTAGAAATGAGCAGTTCTTC
j_call: TRBJ2-5; v_call: TRBV7-9; clone_size: -; d_call: -; cdr3_aa: CASTVGRAAETQYF; cdr3_nt: TGTGCCAGCACCGTAGGAAGGGCGGCGGAGACCCAGTACTTC
j_call: TRBJ1-2; v_call: TRBV6-2/TRBV6-3; clone_size: many; d_call: -; cdr3_aa: CASRAGGSLYGYTF; cdr3_nt: TGTGCCAGCAGAGCGGGAGGGTCCCTTTACGGCTACACCTTC
j_call: TRBJ1-1; v_call: TRBV6-1; clone_size: many; d_call: TRBD1; cdr3_aa: CASSPGQGFAEAFF; cdr3_nt: TGTGCCAGCAGCCCGGGACAGGGGTTCGCTGAAGCTTTCTTT
j_call: TRBJ2-3; v_call: TRBV28; clone_size: many; d_call: -; cdr3_aa: CASSFQGYADTQYF; cdr3_nt: TGTGCCAGCAGTTTCCAGGGATACGCAGATACGCAGTATTTT
j_call: TRBJ2-7; v_call: TRBV29-1; clone_size: few; d_call: TRBD1; cdr3_aa: CSANVQGGTSEQYF; cdr3_nt: TGCAGCGCCAACGTACAGGGGGGAACTTCCGAGCAGTACTTC
j_call: TRBJ2-3; v_call: TRBV11-2; clone_size: many; d_call: -; cdr3_aa: CASSLVLSLDTQYF; cdr3_nt: TGTGCCAGCAGCTTAGTACTATCGTTAGATACGCAGTATTTT
j_call: TRBJ1-3; v_call: TRBV5-1; clone_size: -; d_call: -; cdr3_aa: CASSSRGPGNTIYF; cdr3_nt: TGCGCCAGCAGCTCCAGGGGTCCTGGAAACACCATATATTTT
j_call: TRBJ2-7; v_call: TRBV19; clone_size: -; d_call: TRBD1; cdr3_aa: CASSPLTGEGEQYF; cdr3_nt: TGTGCCAGTAGTCCGCTGACAGGGGAAGGTGAGCAGTACTTC
j_call: TRBJ2-1; v_call: TRBV19; clone_size: -; d_call: TRBD1; cdr3_aa: CASSITGVGWQFF; cdr3_nt: TGTGCCAGTAGTATTACAGGGGTGGGTTGGCAGTTCTTC
j_call: TRBJ2-1; v_call: TRBV14; clone_size: many; d_call: -; cdr3_aa: CASSPGKLSGDDWNEQFF; cdr3_nt: TGTGCCAGCAGCCCTGGGAAGTTATCGGGGGACGACTGGAATGAGCAGTTCTTC